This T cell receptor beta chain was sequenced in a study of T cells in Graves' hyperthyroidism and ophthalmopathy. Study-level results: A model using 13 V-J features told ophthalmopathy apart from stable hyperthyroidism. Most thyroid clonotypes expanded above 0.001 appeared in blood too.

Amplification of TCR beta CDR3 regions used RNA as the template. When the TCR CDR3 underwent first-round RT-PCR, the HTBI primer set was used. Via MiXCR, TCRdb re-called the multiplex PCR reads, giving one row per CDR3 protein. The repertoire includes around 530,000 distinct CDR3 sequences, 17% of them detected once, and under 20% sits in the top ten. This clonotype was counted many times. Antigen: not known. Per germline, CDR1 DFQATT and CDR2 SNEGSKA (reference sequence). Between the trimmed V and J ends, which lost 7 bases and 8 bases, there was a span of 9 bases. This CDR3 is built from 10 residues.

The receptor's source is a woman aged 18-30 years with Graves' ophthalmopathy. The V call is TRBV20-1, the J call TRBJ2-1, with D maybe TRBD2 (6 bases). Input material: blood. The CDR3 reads CSVWGDEQFF. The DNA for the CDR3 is TGCAGTGTGTGGGGGGATGAGCAGTTCTTC.